A single sample is the source of the 32 T cell receptor beta chains below, sequenced in a study of beta chain features in type 1 diabetes. Every isolated RNA sample was fully reverse transcribed, so sequencing captured expressed TCRB transcripts. Only in-frame clones appear in the TCRdb table, and some are missing; sequencing was by immunoSEQ multiplex PCR. Among over 65,000 clones listed, around 32% were seen once. The sequenced sample was stem cell memory CD4+ T cells from blood. These receptors all come from a woman in her late teens or twenties in good health.

A few counts support this clone. This chain uses TRBV7-9 with TRBJ1-1; D is possibly TRBD1 (6 bases). The CDR3 spans 12 residues. V gave up 7 bases and J gave up 4 bases, with 10 bases separating them. Germline values: CDR1 SEHNR, CDR2 FQNEAQ (reference sequence). The CDR3 coding sequence is TGTGCCAGCATCTCGGACAGCACTGAAGCTTTCTTT. Translation gives CASISDSTEAFF.

This chain connects TRBV5-1 to TRBJ2-1, with 7 bases fitting TRBD2. CDR3 length: 16 residues. J gave up 8 bases and V 0 bases, and 11 bases lay outside the gene matches. In germline, CDR1 is SGHRS, CDR2 YFSETQ. CDR3 in DNA: TGCGCCAGCAGCTTGGAGGCTCGGAGAGGACTAGATGAGCAGTTCTTC. Amino acid sequence: CASSLEARRGLDEQFF.

Only a few counts were recorded for this clone. V usage is TRBV7-9 and J usage is TRBJ2-3, with 14 bases matching TRBD2. The CDR3 is 16 amino acids. Unmatched junction bases numbered 10, after V lost 8 bases and J lost 6 bases. Germline-derived CDR1 and CDR2 are SEHNR and FQNEAQ (reference sequence). CDR3: CASLGTSGSAGDTQYF. DNA of the CDR3: TGTGCCAGCTTGGGGACTAGCGGGAGCGCAGGGGATACGCAGTATTTT. Supplemented by reference TRBV7-9 and TRBJ2-3, the full variable domain reads DTGVSQNPRHKITKRGQNVTFRCDPISEHNRLYWYRQTLGQGPEFLTYFQNEAQLEKSRLLSDRFSAERPKGSFSTLEIQRTEQGDSAMYLCASLGTSGSAGDTQYFGPGTRLTVL.

This clone was seen more than once but under ten times. The chain has TRBV5-1 and TRBJ2-5, with 9 nucleotides matching TRBD2. The CDR3 loop spans 17 amino acids. Trimming cost V 0 bases and J 5 bases; bases outside gene matches: 11. The germline CDR1 and CDR2 sequences are SGHRS and YFSETQ. In DNA, the CDR3 is TGCGCCAGCAGCTTGGCCGTAGCGGGGGACATCGCGGAGACCCAGTACTTC. This sequence encodes CASSLAVAGDIAETQYF.

This clone was seen more than once but under ten times. This chain joins TRBV7-9 and TRBJ2-3; 10 bases are a match to TRBD2. CDR1 is SEHNR, CDR2 FQNEAQ, per germline (reference sequence). CDR3 length: 16 amino acids. The ends lost 5 bases at V and 1 base at J; junction bases unmatched: 6. CDR3 in amino acids: CASSPGTSARTDTQYF. CDR3 DNA sequence: TGTGCCAGCAGCCCGGGGACTAGCGCACGCACAGATACGCAGTATTTT.

This chain connects TRBV5-1 to TRBJ1-5, with TRBD1 identical over 8 bases. Germline V gene data show CDR1 as SGHRS and CDR2 as YFSETQ. The CDR3 totals 14 residues. V dropped 4 bases and J dropped 5; count of bases not matched to a gene: 5. CDR3: CASSPGTGDQPQHF. For the CDR3, the DNA is TGCGCCAGCAGCCCAGGGACAGGAGATCAGCCCCAGCATTTT.

V is TRBV30 and J is TRBJ2-3; D is perhaps TRBD2 (6 bases). From germline, CDR1 is GTSNPN and CDR2 SVGIG (reference sequence). Trimming left V 0 bases short and J 4 bases short, with 14 bases between. This CDR3 is 15 amino acids long. CDR3 region: CAWSVGGPSPDTQYF. CDR3 coding DNA: TGTGCCTGGAGTGTAGGAGGGCCTAGTCCAGATACGCAGTATTTT.

This clone was found a few times. The V call is TRBV5-1, the J call TRBJ2-1, with 7 bases fitting TRBD1. The CDR3 spans 16 residues. Germline CDR1 reads SGHRS; CDR2 reads YFSETQ. J gave up 5 bases and V 4 bases, and 12 bases lay outside the gene matches. The CDR3 region is CASSPVPTGLNNEQFF. CDR3 coding DNA: TGCGCCAGCAGCCCCGTGCCGACAGGGTTAAACAATGAGCAGTTCTTC.

This clone was picked up a small number of times. The chain combines TRBV9 with TRBJ2-5; D may be TRBD1 (6 bases). Trimming left V 4 bases short and J 1 base short, with 14 bases between. CDR1 and CDR2 (germline): SGDLS, YYNGEE. This CDR3 has 15 amino acids. CDR3 protein: CASSPRVGAQETQYF. Written as DNA, the CDR3 is TGTGCCAGCAGCCCCCGTGTGGGGGCCCAAGAGACCCAGTACTTC.

This clone came up a few times. V is TRBV30 and J is TRBJ1-1, with D perhaps matching TRBD1 (6 bases). Trimming pared 1 base from V and 7 bases from J, leaving 10 bases between. The CDR3 sequence is 12 residues long. CDR1 and CDR2 from the germline V gene are GTSNPN and SVGIG (reference sequence). The CDR3 nucleotides are TGTGCCTGGAGTGGTCAGGGGATTGAAGCTTTCTTT. Encoded protein: CAWSGQGIEAFF.

V gene TRBV6-1 combines with J gene TRBJ2-1; 8 bases line up with TRBD2. Trimming cost V 7 bases and J 7 bases; bases outside gene matches: 12. This CDR3 is built from 15 residues. CDR1 and CDR2 (germline): MNHNS, SASEGT. The CDR3 DNA sequence: TGTGCCAGCACCCCCCGGAACGCGGGAGGAAATGAGCAGTTCTTC. This codes for CASTPRNAGGNEQFF.

The rearrangement uses TRBV30 and TRBJ2-7; 9 bases fit TRBD1. The junction had 13 bases not matched to a gene; V was cut back by 2 bases and J by 2 bases. Germline V gene lookup returns CDR1 GTSNPN and CDR2 SVGIG (reference sequence). The length of the CDR3 is 17 residues. DNA of the CDR3: TGTGCCTGGAGTTCGGGACAGGGCGCTCCCGGGGCCTACGAGCAGTACTTC. Protein sequence: CAWSSGQGAPGAYEQYF. The variable domain in full, with the rest retrieved from reference TRBV30 and TRBJ2-7, is SQTIHQWPATLVQPVGSPLSLECTVEGTSNPNLYWYRQAAGRGLQLLFYSVGIGQISSEVPQNLSASRPQDRQFILSSKKLLLSDSGFYLCAWSSGQGAPGAYEQYFGPGTRLTVT.

This clone came up a few times. This chain connects TRBV5-1 to TRBJ2-7; D is undetermined. V was cut by 0 bases and J by 6 bases, with 10 bases left in between. Germline V gives CDR1 SGHRS, CDR2 YFSETQ. The CDR3 length is 13 residues. CDR3 protein: CASSLALDSEQYF. CDR3 coding DNA: TGCGCCAGCAGCTTGGCCCTAGATAGCGAGCAGTACTTC.

This chain uses TRBV6-6 with TRBJ1-5; possible D gene TRBD1, 5 bases. The germline CDR1 and CDR2 sequences are MNHNY and SVGAGI (reference sequence). Deletions cut 7 bases from V and 7 bases from J, with 17 bases between. This CDR3 is built from 14 residues. The CDR3 DNA reads TGTGCCAGCACCCACCCAGGGTTGGGGCAGCCCCAGCATTTT. Amino acid sequence: CASTHPGLGQPQHF.

The V call is TRBV29-1, the J call TRBJ1-1, with a tentative D call TRBD1 (6 bases). Between the trimmed V and J ends, which lost 7 bases and 3 bases, there was a span of 12 bases. The germline gives CDR1 SQVTM, CDR2 ANQGSEA. The CDR3 covers 12 residues. The CDR3 sequence is CSARPGDTEAFF. The CDR3 DNA reads TGCAGCGCACGGCCAGGGGACACTGAAGCTTTCTTT.

The CDR3 DNA reads as TGTGCCAGCAGCCCGGGACTCTCCACAGATACGCAGTATTTT. It codes for CASSPGLSTDTQYF. The chain carries TRBV7-2 and TRBJ2-3; perhaps TRBD2 as D (6 bases). Trimming pared 5 bases from V and 2 bases from J, leaving 11 bases between. Germline V lookup: CDR1 SGHTA, CDR2 FQGNSA. This CDR3 region has 14 residues.

The J gene is TRBJ1-4, the V gene TRBV2, with a tentative D call TRBD1 (6 bases). There are 14 residues in the CDR3. Germline V gives CDR1 SNHLY, CDR2 FYNNEI. V was pared by 6 bases and J by 5 bases, with 13 bases between. The CDR3 DNA is TGTGCCAGCAGCTCTACAGGGACAAATGAAAAACTGTTTTTT. Residues: CASSSTGTNEKLFF.

This clone appeared a few times. The chain carries TRBV11-3 and TRBJ2-2; D gene uncertain. V lost 0 bases to trimming and J lost 8 bases, with 7 bases between them. Germline CDR1 SGHNT, CDR2 YENEEA. CDR3 length: 13 residues. The CDR3 DNA is TGTGCCAGCAGCTTAGAAACTCCAGGGGAGCTGTTTTTT. As protein: CASSLETPGELFF. Supplemented by reference TRBV11-3 and TRBJ2-2, the full variable domain reads EAGVVQSPRYKIIEKKQPVAFWCNPISGHNTLYWYLQNLGQGPELLIRYENEEAVDDSQLPKDRFSAERLKGVDSTLKIQPAELGDSAVYLCASSLETPGELFFGEGSRLTVL.

The rearrangement uses TRBV19 and TRBJ1-5; possibly TRBD1 for D (5 bases). Trimming removed 5 bases from V and 5 bases from J, with 10 bases in between. Germline V gives CDR1 LNHDA, CDR2 SQIVND (reference sequence). CDR3 length: 13 amino acids. CDR3 protein: CASSLGGDQPQHF. The CDR3 DNA reads as TGTGCCAGTAGTTTGGGGGGGGATCAGCCCCAGCATTTT. The full variable domain, completed using reference TRBV19 and TRBJ1-5, is DGGITQSPKYLFRKEGQNVTLSCEQNLNHDAMYWYRQDPGQGLRLIYYSQIVNDFQKGDIAEGYSVSREKKESFPLTVTSAQKNPTAFYLCASSLGGDQPQHFGDGTRLSIL.

V and J are TRBV5-4 and TRBJ2-5; 8 nucleotides match TRBD1. The germline V gene has CDR1 SGHNT and CDR2 YYREEE (reference sequence). The CDR3 runs to 15 residues. Losses at the gene ends were 2 bases for V and 4 bases for J; bases not matched to a gene: 7. Written as DNA, the CDR3 is TGTGCCAGCAGCTTATCAGGGGGCAAAGGAGAGACCCAGTACTTC. It specifies CASSLSGGKGETQYF.

The chain joins TRBV7-6 to TRBJ2-5; no clear D. CDR1 is SGHVS, CDR2 FNYEAQ, per germline. Trimming left V 1 base short and J 4 bases short, with 10 bases between. The CDR3 is made up of 14 amino acids. This CDR3 is CASSLGNSRETQYF. The DNA for the CDR3 is TGTGCCAGCAGCTTAGGCAATAGCAGAGAGACCCAGTACTTC. The entire variable domain, with the rest obtained from reference TRBV7-6 and TRBJ2-5, is as follows: GAGVSQSPRYKVTKRGQDVALRCDPISGHVSLYWYRQALGQGPEFLTYFNYEAQQDKSGLPNDRFSAERPEGSISTLTIQRTEQRDSAMYRCASSLGNSRETQYFGPGTRLLVL.

The DNA for the CDR3 is TGTGCCAGCAGTTCTTACAGGGCCGGCTACACCTTC. Translation gives CASSSYRAGYTF. This chain joins TRBV6-1 and TRBJ1-2; maybe TRBD1 (6 bases). Between the trimmed V and J ends, which lost 5 bases and 8 bases, there was a span of 12 bases. Germline CDR1 reads MNHNS; CDR2 reads SASEGT. This CDR3 comprises 12 residues.

This clone turned up a few times. This chain uses TRBV19 with TRBJ1-2; 8 bases fit TRBD1. Trimming cost V 6 bases and J 3 bases; bases outside gene matches: 6. The CDR3 is 14 amino acids. Germline values: CDR1 LNHDA, CDR2 SQIVND (reference sequence). This CDR3 is CASSRKQGDYGYTF. Written as DNA, the CDR3 is TGTGCCAGTAGCAGGAAACAGGGGGACTATGGCTACACCTTC. The full variable domain, its missing parts supplied by reference TRBV19 and TRBJ1-2, is DGGITQSPKYLFRKEGQNVTLSCEQNLNHDAMYWYRQDPGQGLRLIYYSQIVNDFQKGDIAEGYSVSREKKESFPLTVTSAQKNPTAFYLCASSRKQGDYGYTFGSGTRLTVV.

The rearrangement links TRBV18 to TRBJ1-2; no definite D call. The V and J ends lost 1 base and 4 bases respectively, with 13 bases between them. The CDR3 covers 15 residues. Germline V lookup: CDR1 KGHSH, CDR2 LQKENI. CDR3 residues: CASSPQYSVGYGYTF. Here the CDR3 DNA reads TGTGCCAGCTCACCACAGTACAGTGTTGGCTATGGCTACACCTTC.

The V and J genes are TRBV30 and TRBJ2-5, with 7 bases that match TRBD2. The CDR3 has 13 residues. Trimming cost V 4 bases and J 5 bases; bases outside gene matches: 7. CDR1 is GTSNPN, CDR2 SVGIG, per germline (reference sequence). CDR3 sequence: CAWTEGGTETQYF. The CDR3 nucleotides read TGTGCCTGGACGGAGGGAGGGACGGAGACCCAGTACTTC. Looking up the rest from reference TRBV30 and TRBJ2-5 gives the full variable domain: SQTIHQWPATLVQPVGSPLSLECTVEGTSNPNLYWYRQAAGRGLQLLFYSVGIGQISSEVPQNLSASRPQDRQFILSSKKLLLSDSGFYLCAWTEGGTETQYFGPGTRLLVL.

The gene calls are TRBV18 and TRBJ2-7, with D perhaps matching TRBD1 (6 bases). V dropped 1 base and J dropped 5 bases, with 12 bases sitting between them. This CDR3 is 14 amino acids long. Looked up from germline, CDR1 is KGHSH and CDR2 is LQKENI. As DNA, the CDR3 is TGTGCCAGCTCACCACGTGGCAGGGGCAACGAGCAGTACTTC. Amino acid sequence: CASSPRGRGNEQYF.

This clone has more than one count but fewer than ten. The chain links TRBV7-9 to TRBJ1-1, with D possibly TRBD1 on 6 matching bases. This CDR3 comprises 13 residues. V lost 6 bases, J lost 10 bases, and 18 bases lay in between. Germline V CDR1 and CDR2: SEHNR, FQNEAQ (reference sequence). This chain's CDR3 is CASSTQGFGRAFF. In nucleotides, the CDR3 is TGTGCCAGCAGTACACAGGGCTTCGGGCGAGCTTTCTTT.

V is TRBV6-1 and J is TRBJ2-1; 7 nucleotides agree with TRBD1. V trimming: 6 bases; J trimming: 8 bases; junction bases outside the gene matches: 7. The CDR3 loop spans 13 amino acids. CDR1 and CDR2 (germline): MNHNS, SASEGT. Written as DNA, the CDR3 is TGTGCCAGCAGAGAGGGGGCGATCGATGAGCAGTTCTTC. Its protein is CASREGAIDEQFF.

V gene TRBV7-9 combines with J gene TRBJ2-1, with TRBD2 matching 7 bases. Germline V gene lookup returns CDR1 SEHNR and CDR2 FQNEAQ (reference sequence). Trimming removed 1 base from V and 5 bases from J; junction bases left unmatched: 14. CDR3 length equals 18 residues. The CDR3 is CASSLGGVAGAPNNEQFF. The CDR3 DNA follows: TGTGCCAGCAGCTTAGGGGGGGTTGCGGGAGCCCCCAACAATGAGCAGTTCTTC.

The V gene is TRBV6-1, the J gene TRBJ1-5; 7 bases are a match to TRBD1. Germline CDR1 reads MNHNS; CDR2 reads SASEGT. This CDR3 region has 14 residues. Trimming cost V 6 bases and J 9 bases; bases outside gene matches: 11. DNA of the CDR3: TGTGCCAGCAGGAGGACAGGCGCGCTTCCGCCCCAGCATTTT. Its translation: CASRRTGALPPQHF.

The V and J genes are TRBV7-9 and TRBJ2-7; 11 positions match TRBD1. Looked up from germline, CDR1 is SEHNR and CDR2 is FQNEAQ (reference sequence). Unmatched junction bases numbered 5, after V lost 8 bases and J lost 2 bases. The CDR3 length is 14 residues. The CDR3: CASGQGALTYEQYF. CDR3 coding DNA: TGTGCCAGCGGACAGGGGGCCCTAACCTACGAGCAGTACTTC.

This clone turned up a few times. This chain links TRBV6-5 with TRBJ1-5; 9 bases are a match to TRBD1. V lost 5 bases, J lost 11 bases, and 13 bases stayed unmatched. Germline-derived CDR1 and CDR2 are MNHEY and SVGAGI. This CDR3 has 15 residues. The CDR3: CASSAGTGRGAAQHF. The CDR3 DNA is TGTGCCAGCAGTGCCGGGACAGGGAGGGGGGCGGCCCAGCATTTT.